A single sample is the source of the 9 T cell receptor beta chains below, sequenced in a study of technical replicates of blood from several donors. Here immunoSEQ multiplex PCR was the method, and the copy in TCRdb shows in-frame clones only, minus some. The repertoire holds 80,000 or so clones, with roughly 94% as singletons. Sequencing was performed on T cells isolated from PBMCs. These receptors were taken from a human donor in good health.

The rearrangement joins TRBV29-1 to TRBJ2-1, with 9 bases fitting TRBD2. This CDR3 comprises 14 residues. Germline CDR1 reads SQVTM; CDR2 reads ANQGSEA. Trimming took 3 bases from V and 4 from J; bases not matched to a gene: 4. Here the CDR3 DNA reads TGCAGCGTTGATGGGCTAGCGGGGTACAATGAGCAGTTCTTC. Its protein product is CSVDGLAGYNEQFF.

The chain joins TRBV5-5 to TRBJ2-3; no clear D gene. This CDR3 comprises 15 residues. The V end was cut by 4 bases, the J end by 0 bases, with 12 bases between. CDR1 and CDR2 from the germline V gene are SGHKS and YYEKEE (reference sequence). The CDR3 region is CASSLEAASTDTQYF. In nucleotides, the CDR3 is TGTGCCAGCAGCCTAGAGGCGGCTAGCACAGATACGCAGTATTTT.

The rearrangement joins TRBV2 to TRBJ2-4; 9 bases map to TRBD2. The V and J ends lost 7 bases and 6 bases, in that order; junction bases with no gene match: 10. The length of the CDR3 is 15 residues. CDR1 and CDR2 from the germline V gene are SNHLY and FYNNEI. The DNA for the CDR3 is TGTGCCAGCACTCTTCCGGGACTAGCCCCAAACATTCAGTACTTC. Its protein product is CASTLPGLAPNIQYF. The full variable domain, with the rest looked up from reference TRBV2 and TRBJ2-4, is EPEVTQTPSHQVTQMGQEVILRCVPISNHLYFYWYRQILGQKVEFLVSFYNNEISEKSEIFDDQFSVERPDGSNFTLKIRSTKLEDSAMYFCASTLPGLAPNIQYFGAGTRLSVL.

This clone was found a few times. The CDR3 region is CAWSLASGTWQFF. CDR3 nucleotides: TGTGCCTGGAGTCTGGCTAGCGGGACTTGGCAGTTCTTC. This rearrangement joins TRBV30 to TRBJ2-1, with TRBD2 identical over 9 bases. The junction had 8 bases not matched to a gene; V was cut back by 2 bases and J by 12 bases. This CDR3 has 13 amino acids. CDR1 is GTSNPN and CDR2 is SVGIG in the germline V gene (reference sequence).

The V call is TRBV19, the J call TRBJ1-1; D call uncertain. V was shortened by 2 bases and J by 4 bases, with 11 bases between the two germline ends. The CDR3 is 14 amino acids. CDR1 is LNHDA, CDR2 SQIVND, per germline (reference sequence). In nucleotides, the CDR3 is TGTGCCAGTAGTATAATAAACATGATCACTGAAGCTTTCTTT. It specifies CASSIINMITEAFF. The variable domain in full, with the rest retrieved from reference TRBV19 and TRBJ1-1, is DGGITQSPKYLFRKEGQNVTLSCEQNLNHDAMYWYRQDPGQGLRLIYYSQIVNDFQKGDIAEGYSVSREKKESFPLTVTSAQKNPTAFYLCASSIINMITEAFFGQGTRLTVV.

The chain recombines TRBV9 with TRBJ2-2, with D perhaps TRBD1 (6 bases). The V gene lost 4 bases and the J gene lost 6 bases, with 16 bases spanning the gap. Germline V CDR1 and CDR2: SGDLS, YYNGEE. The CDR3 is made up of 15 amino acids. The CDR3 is CASSSRGIGAGELFF. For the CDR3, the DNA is TGTGCCAGCAGCTCGAGGGGGATCGGAGCCGGGGAGCTGTTTTTT.

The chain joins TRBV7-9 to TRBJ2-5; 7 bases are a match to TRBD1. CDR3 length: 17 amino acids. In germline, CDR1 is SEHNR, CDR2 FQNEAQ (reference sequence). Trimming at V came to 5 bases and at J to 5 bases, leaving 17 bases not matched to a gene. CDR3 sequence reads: CASSHPPRTGPMETQYF. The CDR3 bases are TGTGCCAGCAGCCACCCCCCTCGGACAGGACCGATGGAGACCCAGTACTTC.

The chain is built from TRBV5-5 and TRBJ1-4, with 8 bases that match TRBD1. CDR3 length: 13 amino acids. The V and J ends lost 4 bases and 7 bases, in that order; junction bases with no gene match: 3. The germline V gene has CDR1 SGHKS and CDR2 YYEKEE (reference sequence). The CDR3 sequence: CASSLGQVEKLFF. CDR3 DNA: TGTGCCAGCAGCCTGGGACAGGTTGAAAAACTGTTTTTT.

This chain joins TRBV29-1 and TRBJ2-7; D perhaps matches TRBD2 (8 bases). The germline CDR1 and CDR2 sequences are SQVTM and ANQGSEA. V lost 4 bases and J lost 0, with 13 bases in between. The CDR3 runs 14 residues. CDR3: CSVGRGDSSYEQYF. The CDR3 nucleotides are TGCAGCGTTGGGCGGGGGGACAGCTCCTACGAGCAGTACTTC.